This T cell receptor (beta chain) derives from a study of regulatory T cells in long-lasting Graves disease. Study-level points and caveats: Lower TCR diversity was seen in persistent Graves' patients than in newly diagnosed ones. Favored gene segments in persistent disease were TRBV28, TRBJ1-2 and TRBJ2-5.

V lost 4 bases to trimming and J lost 0 bases, with 15 bases between them. This CDR3 has 16 amino acids. Germline CDR1 is SGHKS and CDR2 is YYEKEE (reference sequence). This clonotype was picked up a small number of times. Its antigen is not known. Arm-PCR of CDR3 regions and iRepertoire HTBI primers were used to build TCR beta libraries. TCRdb re-derived calls from the multiplex PCR reads in MiXCR, one entry per CDR3 protein. The table lists hundreds of thousands of distinct CDR3 sequences, roughly 15% of them singletons, with approximately 12% in the top ten. Indicated time point: newly diagnosed GD, antithyroid drugs for less than 3 months. After RNA was extracted from PBMCs, the TCR library was made from it. The same specimen was also included in a second study, on T cells in Graves' hyperthyroidism and ophthalmopathy. That study adds: TCR CDR3 underwent first-round RT-PCR with the HTBI primer set. Within blood appeared most thyroid clonotypes that had expanded above 0.001.

V and J are TRBV5-5 and TRBJ2-3; D is ambiguous. The TCR comes from a man aged 18 to 30 with Graves disease. The source material was peripheral blood mononuclear cells (PBMCs), sampled at new diagnosis, from a patient treated with antithyroid drugs. The CDR3 loop reads CASSSAEGSSTDTQYF. The CDR3, as DNA: TGTGCCAGCAGCAGCGCGGAAGGGTCTAGCACAGATACGCAGTATTTT.